Presented here are 32 T cell receptor beta chains from one specimen sequenced in a study of blood T cell repertoires in COVID-19. Clones were read by immunoSEQ multiplex PCR, and TCRdb kept only the in-frame ones, dropping some. The top ten hold approximately 0.89% of the sample, which has about 230,000 clones, about 85% seen once. Specimen: peripheral blood. All receptors come from a man between 35 and 55 years old with acute or convalescent COVID-19.

V gene TRBV9 combines with J gene TRBJ2-5; 8 bases map to TRBD2. Germline values: CDR1 SGDLS, CDR2 YYNGEE. The trim removed 0 bases at V and 5 bases at J, leaving 6 bases unmatched. This CDR3 spans 15 amino acids. Here the CDR3 reads CASSVAGGDSETQYF. The CDR3 nucleotides read TGTGCCAGCAGCGTAGCCGGGGGGGACTCGGAGACCCAGTACTTC. The complete variable domain, with remaining parts taken from reference TRBV9 and TRBJ2-5, reads DSGVTQTPKHLITATGQRVTLRCSPRSGDLSVYWYQQSLDQGLQFLIQYYNGEERAKGNILERFSAQQFPDLHSELNLSSLELGDSALYFCASSVAGGDSETQYFGPGTRLLVL.

J is TRBJ2-7 and V is TRBV28; a weak D match, TRBD1 (6 bases). CDR1 MDHEN and CDR2 SYDVKM come from the germline V gene. The CDR3 totals 13 residues. Trimming took off 8 bases at V and 0 bases at J, with 11 bases between the two ends. CDR3 sequence (DNA): TGTGCCAGCCCAGGGGTCACCTCCTACGAGCAGTACTTC. This translates into CASPGVTSYEQYF.

The chain is built from TRBV6-6 and TRBJ1-1; TRBD1 might be the D (6 bases). V was trimmed by 9 bases and J by 5 bases, leaving 16 bases between them. This CDR3 comprises 13 residues. CDR1 and CDR2 from the germline V gene are MNHNY and SVGAGI (reference sequence). The CDR3 DNA reads as TGTGCCAGTCGTACAGGGTATCGTACTGAAGCTTTCTTT. The encoded protein is CASRTGYRTEAFF.

V and J are TRBV5-1 and TRBJ1-5, with TRBD1 identical over 8 bases. Per germline, CDR1 SGHRS and CDR2 YFSETQ. V shed 1 base, J shed 2 bases, and the junction held 8 bases outside the gene matches. This CDR3 comprises 17 residues. The CDR3: CASSLQPTGEGNQPQHF. CDR3 in DNA: TGCGCCAGCAGCTTGCAGCCGACAGGGGAAGGCAATCAGCCCCAGCATTTT.

The V and J genes are TRBV7-2 and TRBJ2-5; 9 bases fit TRBD1. This CDR3 has 15 residues. With 1 base clipped from V and 5 bases from J, the junction kept 5 bases outside the gene matches. Germline V CDR1 and CDR2: SGHTA, FQGNSA. This chain's CDR3 is CASSLGGTGMETQYF. The CDR3 coding sequence is TGTGCCAGCAGCTTAGGGGGGACAGGGATGGAGACCCAGTACTTC.

The chain is built from TRBV5-1 and TRBJ2-1, with 8 positions matching TRBD2. The germline gives CDR1 SGHRS, CDR2 YFSETQ. The length of the CDR3 is 15 residues. V lost 2 bases and J lost 4; bases outside the gene matches: 5. The CDR3 protein is CASSFSGEGYNEQFF. In DNA, the CDR3 is TGCGCCAGCAGCTTTAGCGGGGAGGGATACAATGAGCAGTTCTTC. Complete variable domain (other parts from reference TRBV5-1 and TRBJ2-1): KAGVTQTPRYLIKTRGQQVTLSCSPISGHRSVSWYQQTPGQGLQFLFEYFSETQRNKGNFPGRFSGRQFSNSRSEMNVSTLELGDSALYLCASSFSGEGYNEQFFGPGTRLTVL.

Turning to this clone: At the DNA level, this CDR3 is encoded by other sequences in the same sample as well. This chain connects TRBV6-5 to TRBJ1-1; D is perhaps TRBD1 (5 bases). The V gene lost 6 bases and the J gene lost 4 bases, with 12 bases spanning the gap. The CDR3 has 13 amino acids. The germline V gene encodes CDR1 MNHEY and CDR2 SVGAGI. The CDR3: CASSSTGLTEAFF. CDR3 in DNA: TGTGCCAGCAGCAGCACAGGCCTCACTGAAGCTTTCTTT.

The chain couples TRBV5-8 to TRBJ2-1, with a possible D match to TRBD1 (6 bases). V lost 6 bases, J lost 4 bases, and 20 bases lay in between. The germline CDR1 and CDR2 sequences are SGHTS and YDEGEE. This CDR3 is 16 amino acids long. The CDR3 coding sequence is TGTGCCAGCAAAGACAACAGGGCGTCCACGTACAATGAGCAGTTCTTC. Encoded protein: CASKDNRASTYNEQFF. The full variable domain, with the rest looked up from reference TRBV5-8 and TRBJ2-1, is EAGVTQSPTHLIKTRGQQATLRCSPISGHTSVYWYQQALGLGLQFLLWYDEGEERNRGNFPPRFSGRQFPNYSSELNVNALELEDSALYLCASKDNRASTYNEQFFGPGTRLTVL.

This clone was picked up a small number of times. The chain links TRBV5-1 to TRBJ2-5, with 7 positions matching TRBD2. V lost 2 bases, J lost 3 bases, and 13 bases stayed unmatched. The germline gives CDR1 SGHRS, CDR2 YFSETQ. CDR3 length: 17 amino acids. This chain's CDR3 is CASSFGGGRGGKETQYF. CDR3 DNA: TGCGCCAGCAGCTTTGGGGGGGGACGAGGCGGAAAAGAGACCCAGTACTTC.

This clone turned up a few times. V is TRBV6-2 or TRBV6-3 and J is TRBJ1-1, with D hard to call. Trimming stripped 5 bases from V and 0 bases from J, with 16 bases between. Germline loops: CDR1 MNHEY, CDR2 SVGEGT. CDR3 size: 16 residues. DNA for the CDR3: TGTGCCAGCAGTGATCCGATAGCTCCCATGAACACTGAAGCTTTCTTT. Translation: CASSDPIAPMNTEAFF.

The chain has TRBV18 and TRBJ2-7, with 10 bases aligning to TRBD1. The germline V gene has CDR1 KGHSH and CDR2 LQKENI. The CDR3 is made up of 14 amino acids. With 6 bases clipped from V and 6 bases from J, the junction kept 8 bases outside the gene matches. CDR3 nucleotide sequence: TGTGCCAGCTCCTGGGACAGGGGAAGACGCGAGCAGTACTTC. Translation: CASSWDRGRREQYF.

This chain uses TRBV12-5 with TRBJ2-1, with 12 bases lining up with TRBD2. Germline assignment: CDR1 LGHNT and CDR2 FRNRAP. There are 15 residues in the CDR3. Germline trimming cut 6 bases from V and 3 bases from J; bases unmatched to any gene: 3. DNA of the CDR3: TGTGCTAGTGGGCCGACTAGCGGGGGCTACAATGAGCAGTTCTTC. Translating it yields CASGPTSGGYNEQFF.

This clone was detected a few times. V is TRBV28 and J is TRBJ1-2, with unresolved D. V dropped 0 bases and J dropped 10 bases, with 9 bases sitting between them. This CDR3 spans 12 amino acids. The germline gives CDR1 MDHEN, CDR2 SYDVKM. Here the CDR3 DNA reads TGTGCCAGCAGTTTATGGGCGGCCACCTACACCTTC. Its translation: CASSLWAATYTF.

This chain connects TRBV5-5 to TRBJ1-6; 8 bases align to TRBD1. The V gene end was trimmed by 3 bases and the J gene end by 9 bases; junction bases not matched to a gene: 8. From germline, CDR1 is SGHKS and CDR2 YYEKEE (reference sequence). The CDR3 loop spans 15 amino acids. The CDR3, as DNA: TGTGCCAGCAGCTCTCGGACAGGGAGTAGTTCACCCCTCCACTTT. Encoded protein: CASSSRTGSSSPLHF.

The chain recombines TRBV3-1 (or the pseudogene TRBV3-2) with TRBJ1-6; possible D gene TRBD1, 5 bases. V lost 1 base, J lost 5 bases, and 15 bases lay in between. The CDR3 length is 17 residues. Germline V CDR1 and CDR2: LGHDT, YNNKEL (reference sequence). This CDR3 is CASSQAGVRTHNSPLHF. The CDR3 DNA sequence: TGTGCCAGCAGCCAAGCTGGAGTCCGGACACATAATTCACCCCTCCACTTT.

The V gene is TRBV15, the J gene TRBJ2-5, with 10 bases that match TRBD1. This CDR3 has 20 amino acids. The germline CDR1 and CDR2 sequences are LNHNV and YYDKDF (reference sequence). V lost 0 bases and J lost 5; bases outside the gene matches: 18. Here the CDR3 reads CATSRDPGTGAPGWSETQYF. The DNA for the CDR3 is TGTGCCACCAGCAGAGACCCCGGGACAGGGGCCCCGGGTTGGTCGGAGACCCAGTACTTC. The full variable domain, rest sourced from reference TRBV15 and TRBJ2-5, is DAMVIQNPRYQVTQFGKPVTLSCSQTLNHNVMYWYQQKSSQAPKLLFHYYDKDFNNEADTPDNFQSRRPNTSFCFLDIRSPGLGDTAMYLCATSRDPGTGAPGWSETQYFGPGTRLLVL.

In DNA form, the CDR3 reads TGTGCCAGCAGCCCGTTTATGACAGGGGGATCGAGCGGTTCACCCCTCCACTTT. Protein product: CASSPFMTGGSSGSPLHF. The chain links TRBV3-1 (or the pseudogene TRBV3-2) to TRBJ1-6; 9 positions match TRBD1. V was clipped by 4 bases and J by 9 bases; unmatched bases: 16. This CDR3 spans 18 amino acids. CDR1 and CDR2 from the germline V gene are LGHDT and YNNKEL (reference sequence).

This rearrangement joins TRBV15 to TRBJ1-4; possibly TRBD1 for D (5 bases). V was clipped by 5 bases and J by 4 bases, with 11 bases between them. Germline V gene lookup returns CDR1 LNHNV and CDR2 YYDKDF (reference sequence). The CDR3 is 14 amino acids. CDR3 DNA sequence: TGTGCCACCAGCTCCCAGGGTTTTAATGAAAAACTGTTTTTT. Protein sequence: CATSSQGFNEKLFF.

The chain carries TRBV30 and TRBJ1-2; 11 bases align to TRBD1. Germline V CDR1 and CDR2: GTSNPN, SVGIG (reference sequence). This CDR3 contains 12 residues. J gave up 2 bases and V 8 bases, and 1 base lay outside the gene matches. For the CDR3, the DNA is TGTGCCCGGACAGGGGGCAACTATGGCTACACCTTC. Its translation is CARTGGNYGYTF.

The sample holds a few counts of this clone. This chain connects TRBV7-9 to TRBJ2-1; TRBD2 agrees at 16 bases. This CDR3 spans 19 amino acids. V trimming: 2 bases; J trimming: 7 bases; junction bases outside the gene matches: 11. CDR1 and CDR2 from the germline V gene are SEHNR and FQNEAQ (reference sequence). In DNA, the CDR3 is TGTGCCAGCAGCTTACCCGGGACTAGCGGGGGGGCCTTCTCAAATGAGCAGTTCTTC. Amino acids: CASSLPGTSGGAFSNEQFF.

This sequence joins TRBV4-2 and TRBJ1-1; no reliable D call. Germline V CDR1 and CDR2: LGHNA, YNFKEQ. There are 16 residues in the CDR3. The ends were cut back, 4 bases at V and 3 bases at J, with 18 bases in the middle. CDR3 nucleotide sequence: TGTGCCAGCAGCCTCGCGGAGACTCTACAAGACACTGAAGCTTTCTTT. Protein product: CASSLAETLQDTEAFF.

The chain uses TRBV5-5 and TRBJ2-1; 12 positions agree with TRBD2. The CDR3 is made up of 15 amino acids. CDR1 is SGHKS and CDR2 is YYEKEE in the germline V gene (reference sequence). Trimming removed 6 bases from V and 4 bases from J; junction bases left unmatched: 5. CDR3 nucleotide sequence: TGTGCCAGCACGTTACTAGCGGGGGGTTACAATGAGCAGTTCTTC. It encodes CASTLLAGGYNEQFF.

The V gene is TRBV27, the J gene TRBJ2-1; TRBD2 agrees at 8 bases. This CDR3 is 11 amino acids long. Trimming cost V 8 bases and J 9 bases; bases outside gene matches: 3. CDR1 is MNHEY and CDR2 is SMNVEV in the germline V gene (reference sequence). The CDR3 DNA follows: TGTGCCAGCGCCGGGAGGGTTGAGCAGTTCTTC. Protein product: CASAGRVEQFF.

The table lists this clone with a few counts. This chain links TRBV7-3 with TRBJ1-1, with D possibly being TRBD1 (5 bases). The CDR3 spans 13 residues. The germline V gene has CDR1 SGHTA and CDR2 FQGTGA. Trimming took off 5 bases at V and 0 bases at J, with 7 bases between the two ends. CDR3 sequence reads: CASSRGMNTEAFF. For the CDR3, the DNA is TGTGCCAGCAGCAGGGGCATGAACACTGAAGCTTTCTTT.

This chain connects TRBV7-9 to TRBJ2-5; the match to TRBD1 covers 9 bases. J gave up 4 bases and V 5 bases, and 11 bases lay outside the gene matches. Germline V gives CDR1 SEHNR, CDR2 FQNEAQ (reference sequence). This CDR3 region has 16 residues. The chain's CDR3 is CASSPPGQGISETQYF. The CDR3 DNA follows: TGTGCCAGCAGCCCTCCGGGACAGGGAATTTCAGAGACCCAGTACTTC. Based on the CDR3 plus reference TRBV7-9 and TRBJ2-5, the full variable domain is DTGVSQNPRHKITKRGQNVTFRCDPISEHNRLYWYRQTLGQGPEFLTYFQNEAQLEKSRLLSDRFSAERPKGSFSTLEIQRTEQGDSAMYLCASSPPGQGISETQYFGPGTRLLVL.

The rearrangement links TRBV6-6 to TRBJ1-3, with D perhaps TRBD1 (6 bases). The CDR3 totals 16 residues. CDR1 is MNHNY and CDR2 is SVGAGI in the germline V gene (reference sequence). The germline V and J ends were trimmed by 2 bases and 4 bases, with 15 bases remaining between them. CDR3 sequence (DNA): TGTGCCAGCAGTTACCCTACCACAGGGTCGGGAAACACCATATATTTT. Translating gives CASSYPTTGSGNTIYF.

The V gene is TRBV11-3, the J gene TRBJ2-7; D remains ambiguous. The CDR3 runs to 13 residues. V was pared by 3 bases and J by 0 bases, with 6 bases between. Germline loops: CDR1 SGHNT, CDR2 YENEEA. Written as DNA, the CDR3 is TGTGCCAGCAGCTTGTTCAGCTCCTACGAGCAGTACTTC. Its translation is CASSLFSSYEQYF.

The chain recombines TRBV25-1 with TRBJ2-5; no clear D. The V gene's germline CDR1 is MGHDK and CDR2 SYGVNS. CDR3 length: 13 amino acids. The ends were cut back, 1 base at V and 4 bases at J, with 7 bases in the middle. The CDR3 is CASSESPVETQYF. CDR3 sequence (DNA): TGTGCCAGCAGTGAATCTCCGGTAGAGACCCAGTACTTC.

This chain uses TRBV5-6 with TRBJ1-2; 8 nucleotides line up with TRBD1. The J segment lost 4 bases and the V segment lost 1 base, leaving 3 bases of the junction unmatched. CDR1 and CDR2 (germline): SGHDT, YYEEEE. The CDR3 runs to 14 residues. Written as DNA, the CDR3 is TGTGCCAGCAGCTTGACAGGGGGACCCTATGGCTACACCTTC. Its translation is CASSLTGGPYGYTF.

The V gene is TRBV11-2, the J gene TRBJ2-5; the match to TRBD1 covers 11 bases. The germline V gene encodes CDR1 SGHAT and CDR2 FQNNGV. The CDR3 covers 16 residues. The V gene end was trimmed by 5 bases and the J gene end by 2 bases; junction bases not matched to a gene: 7. CDR3 sequence: CASSHTRDRGQETQYF. CDR3 sequence (DNA): TGTGCCAGCAGCCATACCCGGGACAGGGGGCAAGAGACCCAGTACTTC.

This clone was recorded a few times. The rearrangement joins TRBV2 to TRBJ2-7; D may be TRBD1 (6 bases). The CDR3 is made up of 15 amino acids. Germline V lookup: CDR1 SNHLY, CDR2 FYNNEI. Between the trimmed V and J ends, which lost 1 base and 3 bases, there was a span of 13 bases. CDR3: CASSEDITGSYEQYF. The CDR3 nucleotides read TGTGCCAGCAGTGAAGACATAACAGGGAGCTACGAGCAGTACTTC.

The chain carries TRBV24-1 and TRBJ2-2; D not resolved. Germline lookup yields CDR1 KGHDR and CDR2 SFDVKD. CDR3 size: 13 residues. V lost 7 bases and J lost 4, with 9 bases in between. This CDR3 reads CATSKQLTGELFF. DNA for the CDR3: TGTGCCACCAGCAAACAGCTCACCGGGGAGCTGTTTTTT.